This passage covers 23 T cell receptor beta chains from one sample sequenced in a study of graft-versus-host responses after intestinal transplantation. The plating included some 200,000 irradiated, violet-dye-labeled stimulator cells together with some 200,000 CFSE-labeled responder cells. Some clones are missing from TCRdb's copy, which holds only in-frame ones; the method was immunoSEQ multiplex PCR. Among around 21,000 clones listed, just under 45% were seen once. Sequences were derived from alloreactive CD8+ T cells from a mixed lymphocyte reaction culture, sampled before transplantation. Sample subset: CFSE-low proliferating T cells sorted from roughly six-day pre-transplant mixed lymphocyte reaction (GvH or HvG direction). The source of these receptors is a human patient who was an organ donor for intestinal transplantation.

This clone was observed a handful of times. This chain joins TRBV5-4 and TRBJ1-3; tentatively, D is TRBD1 (6 bases). CDR1 and CDR2 (germline): SGHNT, YYREEE (reference sequence). V dropped 0 bases and J dropped 6 bases, with 13 bases sitting between them. This CDR3 region has 15 residues. The CDR3 region is CASSLGGGGQNTIYF. DNA of the CDR3: TGTGCCAGCAGCTTGGGTGGCGGGGGCCAAAACACCATATATTTT.

The chain couples TRBV28 to TRBJ1-2; a possible D gene is TRBD1 (6 bases). The germline CDR1 and CDR2 sequences are MDHEN and SYDVKM. The CDR3 sequence is 13 residues long. Trimming removed 4 bases from V and 8 bases from J, with 14 bases in between. CDR3 coding DNA: TGTGCCAGCAGTTACGGGGGCGCGGGGGGCTACACCTTC. Its translation: CASSYGGAGGYTF.

The rearrangement joins TRBV19 to TRBJ1-1, with D maybe TRBD1 (6 bases). Germline V gene sequence: CDR1 LNHDA, CDR2 SQIVND (reference sequence). V was trimmed by 3 bases and J by 3 bases, leaving 17 bases between them. The CDR3 extends over 16 amino acids. This chain's CDR3 is CASSIWGGRGDTEAFF. CDR3 DNA: TGTGCCAGTAGTATCTGGGGCGGTAGGGGGGACACTGAAGCTTTCTTT. Using reference TRBV19 and TRBJ1-1 for the parts outside the CDR3, the full variable domain is DGGITQSPKYLFRKEGQNVTLSCEQNLNHDAMYWYRQDPGQGLRLIYYSQIVNDFQKGDIAEGYSVSREKKESFPLTVTSAQKNPTAFYLCASSIWGGRGDTEAFFGQGTRLTVV.

This chain links TRBV10-1 with TRBJ1-5; D is unresolved. Germline loops: CDR1 WNHNN, CDR2 SYGVQD (reference sequence). Trimming stripped 2 bases from V and 1 base from J, with 18 bases between. CDR3 length equals 18 residues. The CDR3 region is CASSEDKITWLSNQPQHF. As DNA, the CDR3 is TGCGCCAGCAGTGAGGACAAGATAACCTGGCTAAGCAATCAGCCCCAGCATTTT.

This clone was counted between two and nine times. V gene TRBV7-2 combines with J gene TRBJ2-3; D ambiguous. Trimming removed 3 bases at V and 3 bases at J, with 7 bases between. The CDR3 runs to 13 residues. The germline gives CDR1 SGHTA, CDR2 FQGNSA. CDR3 in DNA: TGTGCCAGCAGCTTCCGGGTAACAGATACGCAGTATTTT. This sequence encodes CASSFRVTDTQYF.

This clone ranks as medium-sized. V gene TRBV10-3 combines with J gene TRBJ2-3; 7 nucleotides line up with TRBD1. From germline, CDR1 is ENHRY and CDR2 SYGVKD. The J segment lost 2 bases and the V segment lost 7 bases, leaving 12 bases of the junction unmatched. The CDR3 consists of 16 residues. As DNA, the CDR3 is TGTGCCATCAACAGCGACCGGGACAGATACACAGATACGCAGTATTTT. Its protein is CAINSDRDRYTDTQYF.

The rearrangement joins TRBV6-1 to TRBJ1-1; 7 nucleotides agree with TRBD1. The CDR3 consists of 13 residues. J lost 0 bases, V lost 5 bases, and 0 bases had no gene match. Germline CDR1 and CDR2: MNHNS and SASEGT. The CDR3 spells CASSTGVNTEAFF. DNA of the CDR3: TGTGCCAGCAGTACAGGGGTGAACACTGAAGCTTTCTTT.

The chain has TRBV29-1 and TRBJ1-2, with D hard to call. CDR1 is SQVTM, CDR2 ANQGSEA, per germline. The CDR3 is 10 amino acids. V shed 1 base and J shed 7 bases, with 4 bases lying between them. CDR3 protein: CSVEGLGYTF. Written as DNA, the CDR3 is TGCAGCGTTGAAGGTCTTGGCTACACCTTC.

This sequence joins TRBV7-3 and TRBJ2-1; tentative D call: TRBD2 (6 bases). V dropped 2 bases and J dropped 7 bases, with 12 bases sitting between them. The CDR3 spans 14 residues. CDR1 is SGHTA and CDR2 is FQGTGA in the germline V gene. The DNA for the CDR3 is TGTGCCAGCAGCTTAGGGGGACTCTTTAATGAGCAGTTCTTC. Residues: CASSLGGLFNEQFF.

The chain uses TRBV27 and TRBJ2-2, with 11 bases identical to TRBD2. Germline V gives CDR1 MNHEY, CDR2 SMNVEV (reference sequence). CDR3 length: 17 residues. J was trimmed by 2 bases and V by 3 bases; bases with no gene match: 5. CDR3 region: CASSFSTSGVNTGELFF. DNA of the CDR3: TGTGCCAGCAGTTTTTCGACTAGCGGGGTTAACACCGGGGAGCTGTTTTTT.

The chain links TRBV25-1 to TRBJ2-5; 8 nucleotides agree with TRBD2. The germline CDR1 and CDR2 sequences are MGHDK and SYGVNS. The CDR3 is 15 amino acids. V shed 5 bases and J 1 base; nucleotides not matched to a gene: 6. CDR3 nucleotide sequence: TGTGCCAGCAGTAAGGGAACTAGCGGCCAAGAGACCCAGTACTTC. Translating gives CASSKGTSGQETQYF.

This chain joins TRBV6-5 and TRBJ2-5, with no clear D. The CDR3 runs 13 residues. Germline assignment: CDR1 MNHEY and CDR2 SVGAGI. The V and J ends lost 5 bases and 4 bases respectively, with 11 bases between them. CDR3 bases: TGTGCCAGCAGTGTCAGCTTGGGAGAGACCCAGTACTTC. Its translation: CASSVSLGETQYF.

There are a few counts of this clone. The chain joins TRBV7-6 to TRBJ2-1; 10 bases fit TRBD2. V dropped 1 base and J dropped 2; count of bases not matched to a gene: 2. The CDR3 runs to 16 residues. Germline V lookup: CDR1 SGHVS, CDR2 FNYEAQ. CDR3 coding DNA: TGTGCCAGCAGCTTAGGGACTAGCGGAACCTACAATGAGCAGTTCTTC. It codes for CASSLGTSGTYNEQFF.

The rearrangement uses TRBV5-6 and TRBJ2-3; no reliable D call. CDR3 length: 16 residues. CDR1 SGHDT and CDR2 YYEEEE come from the germline V gene. Trimming removed 1 base from V and 1 base from J, with 13 bases in between. In nucleotides, the CDR3 is TGTGCCAGCAGCTTGTTGGCCCGCAGAGGCACAGATACGCAGTATTTT. This gives the protein CASSLLARRGTDTQYF.

Points on this clone: This may come from a read error, since a much larger clone is one base off. CDR3 nucleotides: TGCAGCGCCAACCCGGGACCCTATGGCTACACCTTC. It yields the protein CSANPGPYGYTF. The chain has TRBV29-1 and TRBJ1-2; tentatively, D is TRBD1 (5 bases). V was pared by 7 bases and J by 4 bases, with 13 bases between. CDR1 is SQVTM, CDR2 ANQGSEA, per germline. The CDR3 extends over 12 amino acids. Full variable domain (outside the CDR3, taken from reference TRBV29-1 and TRBJ1-2): SAVISQKPSRDICQRGTSLTIQCQVDSQVTMMFWYRQQPGQSLTLIATANQGSEATYESGFVIDKFPISRPNLTFSTLTVSNMSPEDSSIYLCSANPGPYGYTFGSGTRLTVV.

A few counts support this clone. The chain combines TRBV4-3 with TRBJ2-7; D is undetermined. CDR3 length: 16 amino acids. Germline V lookup: CDR1 LGHNA, CDR2 YSLEER. V gave up 4 bases and J gave up 2 bases, with 18 bases separating them. CDR3 in DNA: TGCGCCAGCAGCCTTGAACCGGCGTCTTCTCCCTACGAGCAGTACTTC. Its translation is CASSLEPASSPYEQYF.

The chain links TRBV2 to TRBJ1-5, with no clear D. Between the trimmed V and J ends, which lost 0 bases and 3 bases, there was a span of 12 bases. The germline CDR1 and CDR2 sequences are SNHLY and FYNNEI. This CDR3 spans 16 amino acids. The CDR3 sequence: CASSEAGAGPNQPQHF. CDR3 coding DNA: TGTGCCAGCAGTGAAGCCGGCGCAGGACCCAATCAGCCCCAGCATTTT. Using reference TRBV2 and TRBJ1-5 for the parts outside the CDR3, the full variable domain is EPEVTQTPSHQVTQMGQEVILRCVPISNHLYFYWYRQILGQKVEFLVSFYNNEISEKSEIFDDQFSVERPDGSNFTLKIRSTKLEDSAMYFCASSEAGAGPNQPQHFGDGTRLSIL.

This clone showed up just a few times. The chain has TRBV9 and TRBJ2-7; D gene unclear. CDR3 length: 13 amino acids. Per germline, CDR1 SGDLS and CDR2 YYNGEE. With 0 bases removed from V and 0 bases from J, the gap between germline ends came to 4 bases. CDR3 in DNA: TGTGCCAGCAGCGTAGGCAACTCCTACGAGCAGTACTTC. Translating it yields CASSVGNSYEQYF.

This chain uses TRBV6-6 with TRBJ2-1, with a possible D match to TRBD1 (6 bases). V lost 0 bases and J 7 bases, leaving 10 bases between the germline ends. In germline, CDR1 is MNHNY, CDR2 SVGAGI (reference sequence). The CDR3 is 14 residues long. In nucleotides, the CDR3 is TGTGCCAGCAGTTACTCACAGGGTAGGAATGAGCAGTTCTTC. It encodes CASSYSQGRNEQFF.

The CDR3 nucleotides are TGTGCCAGCAGTCTGGGTTCGCACACTGAAGCTTTCTTT. It encodes CASSLGSHTEAFF. The J gene is TRBJ1-1, the V gene TRBV6-6; D is unclear. The CDR3 covers 13 residues. Germline CDR1 MNHNY, CDR2 SVGAGI (reference sequence). V lost 5 bases and J lost 3, with 10 bases in between.

The chain couples TRBV7-9 to TRBJ1-2, with TRBD1 identical over 7 bases. CDR1 and CDR2 (germline): SEHNR, FQNEAQ (reference sequence). The CDR3 runs to 13 residues. Germline trimming cut 1 base from V and 5 bases from J; bases unmatched to any gene: 1. Here the CDR3 DNA reads TGTGCCAGCAGCTTAGAGGGGGCGTATGGCTACACCTTC. Translation gives CASSLEGAYGYTF.

The chain couples TRBV5-8 to TRBJ2-7; D is possibly TRBD1 (6 bases). The CDR3 contains 14 residues. Looked up from germline, CDR1 is SGHTS and CDR2 is YDEGEE. The V end lost 2 bases, the J end lost 0 bases, and 9 bases lay between the germline ends. The CDR3 loop is CASSFPGVSYEQYF. The CDR3 region has the DNA TGTGCCAGCAGCTTCCCAGGGGTCTCCTACGAGCAGTACTTC. The full variable domain, its missing parts supplied by reference TRBV5-8 and TRBJ2-7, is EAGVTQSPTHLIKTRGQQATLRCSPISGHTSVYWYQQALGLGLQFLLWYDEGEERNRGNFPPRFSGRQFPNYSSELNVNALELEDSALYLCASSFPGVSYEQYFGPGTRLTVT.

Only a few counts were recorded for this clone. The rearrangement links TRBV4-3 to TRBJ2-1; D gene uncertain. Germline CDR1 is LGHNA and CDR2 is YSLEER. V shed 4 bases and J shed 1 base, with 14 bases lying between them. The CDR3 has 16 amino acids. CDR3 amino acids: CASSRAWASSYNEQFF. The CDR3 DNA reads as TGCGCCAGCAGCCGGGCCTGGGCTAGTTCCTACAATGAGCAGTTCTTC.